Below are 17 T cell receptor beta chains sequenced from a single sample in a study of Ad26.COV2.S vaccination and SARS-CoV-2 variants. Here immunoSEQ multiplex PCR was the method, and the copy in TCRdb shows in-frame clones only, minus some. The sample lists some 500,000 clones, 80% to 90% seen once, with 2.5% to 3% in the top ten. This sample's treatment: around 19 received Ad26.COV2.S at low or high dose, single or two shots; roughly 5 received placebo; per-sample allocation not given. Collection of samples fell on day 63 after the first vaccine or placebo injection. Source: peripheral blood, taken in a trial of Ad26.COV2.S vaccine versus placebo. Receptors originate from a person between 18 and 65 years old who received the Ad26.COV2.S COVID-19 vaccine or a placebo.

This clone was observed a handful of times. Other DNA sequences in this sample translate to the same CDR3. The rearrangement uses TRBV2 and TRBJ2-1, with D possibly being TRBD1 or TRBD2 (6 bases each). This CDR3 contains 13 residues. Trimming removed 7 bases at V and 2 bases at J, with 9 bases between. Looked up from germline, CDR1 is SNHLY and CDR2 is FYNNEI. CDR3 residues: CASKGGPYNEQFF. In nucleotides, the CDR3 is TGTGCCAGCAAGGGGGGCCCCTACAATGAGCAGTTCTTC.

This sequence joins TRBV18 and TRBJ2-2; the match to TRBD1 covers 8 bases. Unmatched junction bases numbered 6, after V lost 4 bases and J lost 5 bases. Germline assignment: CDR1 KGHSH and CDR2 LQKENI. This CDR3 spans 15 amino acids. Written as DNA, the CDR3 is TGTGCCAGCTCACGTGGACAGGGTTGGACCGGGGAGCTGTTTTTT. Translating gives CASSRGQGWTGELFF.

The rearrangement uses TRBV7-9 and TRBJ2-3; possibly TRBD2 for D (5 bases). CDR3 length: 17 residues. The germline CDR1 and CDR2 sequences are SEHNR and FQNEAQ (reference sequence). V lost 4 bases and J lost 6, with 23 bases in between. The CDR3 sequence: CASSSLSGNSPYDTQYF. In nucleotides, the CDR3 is TGTGCCAGCAGCTCGCTAAGCGGAAACTCTCCATATGATACGCAGTATTTT.

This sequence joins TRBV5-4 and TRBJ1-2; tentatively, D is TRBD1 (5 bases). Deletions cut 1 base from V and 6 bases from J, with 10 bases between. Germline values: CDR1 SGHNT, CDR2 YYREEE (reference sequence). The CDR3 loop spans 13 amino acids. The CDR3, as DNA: TGTGCCAGCAGCTTGTCGGGGGTAGATGGCTACACCTTC. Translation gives CASSLSGVDGYTF. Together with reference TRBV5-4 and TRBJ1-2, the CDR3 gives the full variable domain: ETGVTQSPTHLIKTRGQQVTLRCSSQSGHNTVSWYQQALGQGPQFIFQYYREEENGRGNFPPRFSGLQFPNYSSELNVNALELDDSALYLCASSLSGVDGYTFGSGTRLTVV.

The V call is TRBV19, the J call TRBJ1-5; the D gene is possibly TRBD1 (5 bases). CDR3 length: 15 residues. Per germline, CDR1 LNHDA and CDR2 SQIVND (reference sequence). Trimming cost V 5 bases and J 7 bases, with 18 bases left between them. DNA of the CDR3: TGTGCCAGTAGTTTGCCCTTAGGGGAACGGCAGCCCCAGCATTTT. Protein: CASSLPLGERQPQHF.

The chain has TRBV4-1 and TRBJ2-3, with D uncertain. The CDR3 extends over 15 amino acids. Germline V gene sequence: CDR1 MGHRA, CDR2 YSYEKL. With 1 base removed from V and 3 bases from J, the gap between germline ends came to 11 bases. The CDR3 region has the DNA TGCGCCAGCAGCCAAGTTGCCCTTGGGACAGATACGCAGTATTTT. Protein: CASSQVALGTDTQYF.

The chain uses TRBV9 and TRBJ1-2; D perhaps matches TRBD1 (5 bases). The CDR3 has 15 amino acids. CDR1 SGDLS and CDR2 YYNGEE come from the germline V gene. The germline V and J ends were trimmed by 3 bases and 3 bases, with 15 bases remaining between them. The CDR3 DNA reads TGTGCCAGCAGCGCGAGTAGGGGACCGTACTATGGCTACACCTTC. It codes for CASSASRGPYYGYTF.

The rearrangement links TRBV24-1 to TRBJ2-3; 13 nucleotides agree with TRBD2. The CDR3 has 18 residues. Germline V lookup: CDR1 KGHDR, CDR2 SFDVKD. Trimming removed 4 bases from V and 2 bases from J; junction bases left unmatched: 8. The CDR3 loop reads CATSDPGTSGALTDTQYF. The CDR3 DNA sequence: TGTGCCACCAGTGACCCCGGGACTAGCGGGGCCCTCACAGATACGCAGTATTTT.

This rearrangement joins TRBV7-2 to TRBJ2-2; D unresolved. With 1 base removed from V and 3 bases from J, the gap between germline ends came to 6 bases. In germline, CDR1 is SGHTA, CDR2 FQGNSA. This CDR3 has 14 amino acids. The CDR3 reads CASSLDLHTGELFF. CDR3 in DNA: TGTGCCAGCAGCTTAGACCTTCACACCGGGGAGCTGTTTTTT. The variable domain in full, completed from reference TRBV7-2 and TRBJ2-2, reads GAGVSQSPSNKVTEKGKDVELRCDPISGHTALYWYRQSLGQGLEFLIYFQGNSAPDKSGLPSDRFSAERTGGSVSTLTIQRTQQEDSAVYLCASSLDLHTGELFFGEGSRLTVL.

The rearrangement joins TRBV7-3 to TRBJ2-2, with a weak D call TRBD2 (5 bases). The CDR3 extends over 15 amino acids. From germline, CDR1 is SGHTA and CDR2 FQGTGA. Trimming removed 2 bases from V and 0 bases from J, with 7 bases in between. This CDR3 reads CASSLGGSNTGELFF. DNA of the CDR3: TGTGCCAGCAGCTTAGGCGGGTCGAACACCGGGGAGCTGTTTTTT.

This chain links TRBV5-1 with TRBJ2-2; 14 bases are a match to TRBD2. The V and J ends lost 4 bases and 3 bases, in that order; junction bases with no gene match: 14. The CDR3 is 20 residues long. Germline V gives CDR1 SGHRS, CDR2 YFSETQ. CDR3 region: CASSRRRLAGGPRDTGELFF. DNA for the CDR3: TGCGCCAGCAGCCGCAGGCGACTAGCGGGAGGGCCGAGAGACACCGGGGAGCTGTTTTTT.

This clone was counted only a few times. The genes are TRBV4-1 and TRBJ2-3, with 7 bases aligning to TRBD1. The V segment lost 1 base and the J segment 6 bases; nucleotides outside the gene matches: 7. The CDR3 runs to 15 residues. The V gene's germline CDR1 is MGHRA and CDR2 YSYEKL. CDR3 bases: TGCGCCAGCAGCCAAGTGGGGTCCAGGGGGGATACGCAGTATTTT. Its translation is CASSQVGSRGDTQYF.

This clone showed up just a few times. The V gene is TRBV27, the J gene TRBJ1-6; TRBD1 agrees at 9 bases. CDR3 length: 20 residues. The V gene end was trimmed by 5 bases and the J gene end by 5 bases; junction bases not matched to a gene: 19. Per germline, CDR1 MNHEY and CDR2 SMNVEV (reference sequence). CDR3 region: CASSRKLPIFRDRDNSPLHF. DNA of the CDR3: TGTGCCAGCAGTCGAAAGTTACCCATTTTCCGGGACAGGGATAATTCACCCCTCCACTTT.

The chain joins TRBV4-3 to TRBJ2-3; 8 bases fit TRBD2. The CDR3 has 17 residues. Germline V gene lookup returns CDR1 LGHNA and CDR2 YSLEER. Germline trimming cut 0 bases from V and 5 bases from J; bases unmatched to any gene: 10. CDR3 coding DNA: TGCGCCAGCAGCCAAGATGGGCGGGGGGCGAGGGGAGATACGCAGTATTTT. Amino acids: CASSQDGRGARGDTQYF.

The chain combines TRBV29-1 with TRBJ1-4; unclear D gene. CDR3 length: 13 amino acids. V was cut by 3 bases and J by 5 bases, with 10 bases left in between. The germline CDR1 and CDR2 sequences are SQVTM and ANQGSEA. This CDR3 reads CSVEIGTNEKLFF. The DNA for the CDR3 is TGCAGCGTTGAGATCGGTACCAATGAAAAACTGTTTTTT.

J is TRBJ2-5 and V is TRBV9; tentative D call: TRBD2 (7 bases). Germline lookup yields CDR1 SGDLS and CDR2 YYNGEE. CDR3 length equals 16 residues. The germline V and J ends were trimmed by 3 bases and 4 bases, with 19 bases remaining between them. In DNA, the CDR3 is TGTGCCAGCAGCGAGGGGGGGGCGAGAGCCGGAGAGACCCAGTACTTC. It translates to CASSEGGARAGETQYF.

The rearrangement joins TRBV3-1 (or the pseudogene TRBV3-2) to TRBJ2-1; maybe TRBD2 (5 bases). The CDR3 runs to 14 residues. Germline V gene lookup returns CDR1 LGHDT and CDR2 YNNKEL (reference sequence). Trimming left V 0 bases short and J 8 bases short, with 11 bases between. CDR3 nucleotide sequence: TGTGCCAGCAGCCAAGATTTAGCGCTGGATGAGCAGTTCTTC. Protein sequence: CASSQDLALDEQFF.